This T cell receptor beta chain was observed in a study of somatic mutations in cytotoxic T cells in rheumatoid arthritis (dated by TCRdb to about 2017). In terms of the full investigation: Peripheral blood (roughly 33 ml EDTA) was collected from patients immediately after diagnosis and before any treatment began. The study asked whether expanded CD8+ T-cell clones in newly diagnosed, untreated rheumatoid arthritis carry somatic mutations, and used TCRB deep sequencing to characterize clonality. Some T-cell populations stained with V beta antibodies were sorted by flow on a FACSAria II or Sony SH800 to nearly 100% purity, with sorted V beta1+ cells additionally subjected to TCRB sequencing. For 65 to 70 rheumatoid arthritis patients and fewer than 25 healthy controls, TCRB deep sequencing was carried out. The median ages of the patient and control groups were essentially identical. Results the study describes overall, beyond this receptor: Healthy controls showed no age-related increase in CD8+ clonality, whereas patients did (Spearman r ≈ 0.5). The largest CD8+ clone made up more than 20% of CD8+ cells in about an eighth of the 65 patients, and blood and synovial fluid shared several identical CD8+ TCRB sequences. The slight underrepresentation of TRBV07 in patients was not corrected for multiple comparisons. There was no significant difference in CD8+ T-cell clonality between rheumatoid arthritis patients and age-matched healthy controls. It was unknown which antigens the expanded CD8+ clones targeted, and their absence from virus-specific databases did not exclude viral specificity.

On an AutoMACS, CD4+ and CD8+ cells were isolated via positive magnetic bead selection, and their purity was verified by flow cytometry. Initial screening for clonal expansions relied on flow cytometry with a TCR V beta antibody panel, after which sorted CD8+ fractions underwent TCRB deep sequencing for characterization. Isolation of peripheral blood mononuclear cells was done through Ficoll-Paque PLUS density gradient separation. Using Nucleospin Tissue or Tissue XS kits, DNA was extracted from CD4-enriched, CD8-enriched or PBMC samples, with quantification by a Qubit 2.0 fluorometer. Genomic DNA underwent TCRB CDR3 sequencing using the immunoSEQ assay. The paper's processing steps were these. Patient CD8+ clones larger than 1% were compared against published virus-specific TCRB sequences, and only a few matched. Nothing other than productive TCRB rearrangements was included in the analyses. Defining a clone by its unique TCRB CDR3 sequence, the study calculated clonality as a productive clonality index derived from Shannon entropy. Repertoire overlap for a pair of samples was computed from each clone's template counts relative to total templates per sample. A correlation with a Spearman r of around 0.6 was found between V-gene usage by flow cytometry and V-gene usage by TCRB sequencing. Entries here come from immuneACCESS through TCRdb and include only in-frame sequences with V and J called. Some clones fail to appear in such tables; in the studies checked, an unresolved V gene covers under half of the shortfall, and the cause of the remainder is unknown. The V and J calls and the clone size are those of that table, but D and trimming were determined from the DNA. The sample table records 3,500 to 4,000 clones; under 85% of these occur just once. The ten largest clones capture 68% of the sample.

The germline V gene supplies CDR1 SQVTM and CDR2 ANQGSEA. Compared with germline, V lacks 5 bases and J lacks 7 bases; bases without a gene match: 6. Including the terminal cysteine and phenylalanine, the CDR3 comprises 13 residues. Only CDR3 DNA remains: 39 bases, in frame from the first base. Turning to this clone: The specificity of this receptor is unknown. It has no much larger one-base neighbor in the sample; base qualities were not kept.

The clonotype was recovered from a man between 40 and 49 years old with rheumatoid arthritis. The V gene is TRBV29-1 and the J gene is TRBJ1-4, with 8 central nucleotides matching TRBD1. Sequencing was performed on CD8+ T cells sorted from blood. The DNA reads TGCAGCGTTAGGACAGGGTTGGGTGAAAAACTGTTTTTT. This gives the protein CSVRTGLGEKLFF.